The sequence of this T cell receptor (beta chain) was determined in a study of blood T cell repertoires in COVID-19. Study as a whole: The United States, Italy and Spain provided the acute and convalescent COVID-19 samples. T cells, B-cell-depleted T cells, or PBMCs supplied cDNA or gDNA.

Symptom resolution, clearance, or two negative PCRs marked donors in Cohort 3 as recovered. As processed by the authors: By means of reference gene primer amplification, nucleated cell counts were estimated. Profiling relied on immunoSEQ multiplex PCR, and the TCRdb table lists in-frame clones only, not all of them. V and J calls plus clone size are reproduced from that table; the DNA served to infer D and trimming. In the table there are about 280,000 clones, 75% to 90% of which are singletons. The CDR3 is 13 residues long. The germline gives CDR1 LNHNV, CDR2 YYDKDF (reference sequence). V was pared by 2 bases and J by 7 bases, with 11 bases between.

The sample consisted of PBMCs or T cells enriched from blood (not recorded which). The sequence came from a woman between 50 and 59 years old who had recovered from COVID-19. The chain combines TRBV15 with TRBJ2-5; D ambiguous. As DNA, the CDR3 is TGTGCCACCAGCAGAACAGTACCCAGGACCCAGTACTTC. It codes for CATSRTVPRTQYF. Full variable domain (outside the CDR3, taken from reference TRBV15 and TRBJ2-5): DAMVIQNPRYQVTQFGKPVTLSCSQTLNHNVMYWYQQKSSQAPKLLFHYYDKDFNNEADTPDNFQSRRPNTSFCFLDIRSPGLGDTAMYLCATSRTVPRTQYFGPGTRLLVL.